This T cell receptor beta chain is drawn from a study of graft-versus-host responses after intestinal transplantation. Study-level points and caveats: Across patients carrying graft-donor T cell macrochimerism, allografts held high graft-versus-host to host-versus-graft clonal ratios. Marrow from the recipient contained GvH clones, some of which had appeared first in ileum or blood. HvG clone declines early post-transplant were associated with peak circulating GvH levels.

Trimming removed 6 bases at V and 0 bases at J, with 12 bases between. This CDR3 contains 14 residues. Germline V gene lookup returns CDR1 SEHNR and CDR2 FQNEAQ (reference sequence). Notes on this clone: As yet, its antigen is unknown.

TCRdb's copy holds only in-frame clones and misses some; the assay was immunoSEQ multiplex PCR. This table has some 45,000 clones, roughly 90% appearing once. This material consisted of PBMCs, taken 524 days after transplant. The genes are TRBV7-9 and TRBJ2-7; TRBD2 is a possible D gene (5 bases). The clonotype originates from a human patient who received an intestinal transplant, so some T cells may come from the graft donor. The CDR3 is CASRTTGTSYEQYF. The CDR3 DNA reads as TGTGCCAGCAGAACTACGGGAACCTCCTACGAGCAGTACTTC.